The 27 T cell receptor beta chains reported below all come from one sample, sequenced in a study of blood T cells in healthy people across ages. A sample-barcoded 5' primer and a J-beta primer mix were used in a second PCR of about 7 to 11 cycles. TCRdb reprocessed the 5' RACE reads via MiXCR and lists one record per CDR3 protein. The repertoire has 710,000 or so distinct CDR3 sequences, 22% of them found once; the top ten carry roughly 22%. Sequencing used blood. Source of these receptors: a man aged 70 or older in good health.

This clonotype has just a few counts. V usage is TRBV5-1 and J usage is TRBJ2-1; 9 nucleotides align to TRBD1. V dropped 7 bases and J dropped 8; count of bases not matched to a gene: 16. Germline V lookup: CDR1 SGHRS, CDR2 YFSETQ. The CDR3 is 16 amino acids. CDR3 protein: CASAPRISGDRDEQFF. The CDR3 nucleotides are TGCGCCAGCGCTCCGCGGATCAGCGGGGACAGGGATGAGCAGTTCTTC.

This clonotype was observed a few times. This chain connects TRBV18 to TRBJ1-2; no firm D call. This CDR3 region has 12 residues. Looked up from germline, CDR1 is KGHSH and CDR2 is LQKENI. V lost 8 bases and J 4 bases, leaving 11 bases between the germline ends. The CDR3 coding sequence is TGTGCCAGCGTCGGAGGTTCCTATGGCTACACCTTC. This encodes CASVGGSYGYTF.

In the case of this clonotype: One end of the junction varies from germline; a read error may be responsible. The J gene is TRBJ2-1, the V gene TRBV28; maybe TRBD1 (5 bases). The CDR3 loop spans 15 amino acids. Germline lookup yields CDR1 MDHEN and CDR2 SYDVKM. CDR3 sequence reads: CASSLGQGPNNEQSF. CDR3 sequence (DNA): TGTGCCAGCAGTTTAGGTCAGGGTCCCAACAATGAGCAGTCCTTC.

This clonotype was detected a few times. The junction departs from germline at one end; a sequencing error may be responsible. V is TRBV7-2 and J is TRBJ1-3; D gene unclear. The CDR3 extends over 15 amino acids. Germline V CDR1 and CDR2: SGHTA, FQGNSA. CDR3 amino acids: CASSLAATSGSTIYF. DNA for the CDR3: TGTGCCAGCAGCTTAGCTGCTACCTCTGGAAGCACCATATATTTT.

This clonotype was counted at least ten times. The chain links TRBV5-1 to TRBJ2-7; possible D gene TRBD2, 6 bases. Matching the DNA end better, TRBJ2-1 makes the J call doubtful. Germline V gene sequence: CDR1 SGHRS, CDR2 YFSETQ. The CDR3 totals 13 residues. The CDR3 region has the DNA TGCGCCAGCAGCTTGACTAGCTTTAACGAGCAGTTCTTC. Translated: CASSLTSFNEQFF.

A few counts support this clonotype. The chain has TRBV6-5 and TRBJ2-1; TRBD2 aligns across 11 bases. The CDR3 loop spans 12 amino acids. The V segment lost 10 bases and the J segment 6 bases; nucleotides outside the gene matches: 2. CDR1 and CDR2 (germline): MNHEY, SVGAGI. CDR3 bases: TGTGCCACAACTAGCGGGAGCAATGAGCAGTTCTTC. Amino acid sequence: CATTSGSNEQFF.

In its sample, this clonotype was seen a few times. The chain has TRBV18 and TRBJ2-3, with D perhaps matching TRBD1 (7 bases). CDR3 size: 15 residues. With 6 bases removed from V and 4 bases from J, the gap between germline ends came to 17 bases. CDR1 and CDR2 (germline): KGHSH, LQKENI. The CDR3 is CASSARQGGADTQYF. Written as DNA, the CDR3 is TGTGCCAGCTCGGCACGACAGGGAGGTGCAGATACGCAGTATTTT.

This clonotype appeared a few times. The chain is built from TRBV11-3 and TRBJ2-5; D may correspond to TRBD1 or TRBD2 (5 bases each). The V and J ends lost 2 bases and 5 bases respectively, with 15 bases between them. Germline V gene data show CDR1 as SGHNT and CDR2 as YENEEA. CDR3 length: 15 residues. In DNA, the CDR3 is TGTGCCAGCAGCTTATCCCGGGGTTGGGGGGAGACCCAGTACTTC. Its translation: CASSLSRGWGETQYF.

This clonotype has a handful of counts. One end of the junction does not line up with germline, which may come from a read error. The CDR3 spells CASSLWQGGVNVLAF. CDR3 coding DNA: TGTGCCAGCAGTTTATGGCAGGGTGGTGTCAACGTCCTGGCTTTC. J is TRBJ2-6 and V is TRBV27; a possible D gene is TRBD1 (5 bases). This CDR3 is 15 amino acids long. Germline assignment: CDR1 MNHEY and CDR2 SMNVEV (reference sequence).

This chain joins TRBV28 and TRBJ1-2, with TRBD1 as a possible D gene (5 bases). The CDR3 extends over 15 amino acids. V was cut by 3 bases and J by 2 bases, with 13 bases left in between. CDR1 is MDHEN, CDR2 SYDVKM, per germline. CDR3 in DNA: TGTGCCAGCAGTTTCGGGGACCCGGGAAACTATGGCTACACCTTC. It is translated as CASSFGDPGNYGYTF.

The V call is TRBV14, the J call TRBJ2-1; 9 bases are shared with TRBD2. The CDR3 is made up of 17 amino acids. The J segment lost 5 bases and the V segment lost 3 bases, leaving 11 bases of the junction unmatched. Looked up from germline, CDR1 is SGHDN and CDR2 is FVKESK. CDR3 sequence (DNA): TGTGCCAGCAGCCAGGGTGGCGGTAGCGGGAGAAACAATGAGCAGTTCTTC. Residues: CASSQGGGSGRNNEQFF.

This clonotype has only a few counts. The chain uses TRBV7-9 and TRBJ2-7; tentatively, D is TRBD1 (6 bases). In germline, CDR1 is SEHNR, CDR2 FQNEAQ (reference sequence). V was cut by 5 bases and J by 2 bases, with 19 bases left in between. The CDR3 extends over 16 amino acids. The CDR3: CASSETTGKSAYEQYF. The CDR3 DNA is TGTGCCAGCAGCGAGACAACAGGGAAATCAGCCTACGAGCAGTACTTC.

Details on this clonotype: The conserved phenylalanine or tryptophan normally closing the CDR3 is absent here, so this likely arose from a read error. This chain uses TRBV7-9 with TRBJ1-3; possibly TRBD1 for D (5 bases). Germline CDR1 SEHNR, CDR2 FQNEAQ (reference sequence). V was pared by 1 base and J by 3 bases, with 10 bases between. The CDR3 extends over 15 amino acids. The CDR3 loop reads CASSLGQGLGNTIYL. The CDR3 nucleotides are TGTGCCAGCAGCTTAGGGCAGGGACTTGGAAACACCATATATCTT.

The rearrangement links TRBV2 to TRBJ2-1, with 11 positions matching TRBD2. CDR1 SNHLY and CDR2 FYNNEI come from the germline V gene. This CDR3 spans 15 amino acids. J was trimmed by 9 bases and V by 1 base; bases with no gene match: 5. As DNA, the CDR3 is TGTGCCAGCAGTGAAGTACTAGCGGGAGTCAGTGAGCAGTTCTTC. It specifies CASSEVLAGVSEQFF.

The table lists this clonotype with a few counts. The CDR3 DNA is TGTGCCAGCAGCTTGGTCGACAGCTGGGACACTGAAGCTTTCTTT. This sequence encodes CASSLVDSWDTEAFF. The chain couples TRBV7-9 to TRBJ1-1, with D perhaps matching TRBD1 (5 bases). Trimming shortened V by 3 bases and J by 3 bases, and 14 bases separated the two germline ends. Germline V gene data show CDR1 as SEHNR and CDR2 as FQNEAQ (reference sequence). The length of the CDR3 is 15 residues.

About this clonotype: The junction departs from the called germline gene at one end, perhaps through a read error. The CDR3 DNA is TGTGCCAGCAGCTTAGGCGTAGTCACAGATACGCAATATTTT. Translated, it gives CASSLGVVTDTQYF. J is TRBJ2-3 and V is TRBV13; no firm D call. The CDR3 sequence is 14 residues long. The germline gives CDR1 PRHDT, CDR2 FYEKMQ (reference sequence). Complete variable domain (other parts from reference TRBV13 and TRBJ2-3): AAGVIQSPRHLIKEKRETATLKCYPIPRHDTVYWYQQGPGQDPQFLISFYEKMQSDKGSIPDRFSAQQFSDYHSELNMSSLELGDSALYFCASSLGVVTDTQYFGPGTRLTVL.

This clonotype was recorded at least ten times. This chain joins TRBV4-3 and TRBJ1-3; D is perhaps TRBD1 (5 bases). The CDR3 is 17 amino acids. Trimming took off 0 bases at V and 4 bases at J, with 16 bases between the two ends. The germline V gene encodes CDR1 LGHNA and CDR2 YSLEER. CDR3 protein: CASSQEGARMGGNTIYF. CDR3 sequence (DNA): TGCGCCAGCAGCCAAGAAGGGGCCCGGATGGGAGGAAACACCATATATTTT.

This clonotype was recorded many times. The chain joins TRBV18 to TRBJ2-5; D is undetermined. Trimming took off 2 bases at V and 1 base at J, with 2 bases between the two ends. The germline gives CDR1 KGHSH, CDR2 LQKENI. The length of the CDR3 is 12 residues. The CDR3 here is CASSPVQETQYF. CDR3 nucleotides: TGTGCCAGCTCACCAGTCCAAGAGACCCAGTACTTC.

The CDR3: CASSPYGLNEQFF. Written as DNA, the CDR3 is TGTGCCAGCTCACCCTACGGACTGAATGAGCAGTTCTTC. V gene TRBV18 combines with J gene TRBJ2-1, with D maybe TRBD2 (5 bases). The V gene's germline CDR1 is KGHSH and CDR2 LQKENI. The CDR3 has 13 amino acids. V lost 3 bases, J lost 7 bases, and 10 bases lay in between.

This clonotype was picked up many times. This chain connects TRBV29-1 to TRBJ2-3; possible D gene TRBD2, 6 bases. V shed 5 bases and J shed 4 bases, with 10 bases lying between them. The CDR3 loop spans 12 amino acids. The V gene's germline CDR1 is SQVTM and CDR2 ANQGSEA. For the CDR3, the DNA is TGCAGCGTTCAGGGAGGCGCAGATACGCAGTATTTT. Translating gives CSVQGGADTQYF.

This chain connects TRBV5-1 to TRBJ2-5; a possible D gene is TRBD1 (5 bases). Per germline, CDR1 SGHRS and CDR2 YFSETQ. Between the trimmed V and J ends, which lost 1 base and 1 base, there was a span of 11 bases. The CDR3 has 15 residues. CDR3 in DNA: TGCGCCAGCAGCTTGTCAGGGTTTCGCCAAGAGACCCAGTACTTC. This encodes CASSLSGFRQETQYF. Variable domain in full (rest from reference TRBV5-1 and TRBJ2-5): KAGVTQTPRYLIKTRGQQVTLSCSPISGHRSVSWYQQTPGQGLQFLFEYFSETQRNKGNFPGRFSGRQFSNSRSEMNVSTLELGDSALYLCASSLSGFRQETQYFGPGTRLLVL.

This clonotype has just a few counts. The V and J genes are TRBV20-1 and TRBJ2-3, with D tentatively TRBD1 (6 bases). V was cut by 4 bases and J by 0 bases, with 11 bases left in between. Looked up from germline, CDR1 is DFQATT and CDR2 is SNEGSKA (reference sequence). The length of the CDR3 is 14 residues. The CDR3 loop reads CSAITGKSTDTQYF. The CDR3 bases are TGCAGTGCTATTACAGGGAAAAGCACAGATACGCAGTATTTT.

The rearrangement links TRBV7-2 to TRBJ2-3, with 12 bases identical to TRBD2. Germline loops: CDR1 SGHTA, CDR2 FQGNSA. The CDR3 spans 16 residues. V shed 5 bases, J shed 4 bases, and the junction held 7 bases outside the gene matches. CDR3 bases: TGTGCCAGCAGCCCGCGACTAGCGGGAGTGGCAGATACGCAGTATTTT. Residues: CASSPRLAGVADTQYF.

This clonotype turned up a few times. V gene TRBV30 combines with J gene TRBJ2-3; possibly TRBD2 for D (5 bases). Per the germline V gene, CDR1 is GTSNPN and CDR2 is SVGIG (reference sequence). This CDR3 is built from 13 residues. Trimming pared 1 base from V and 2 bases from J, leaving 7 bases between. The DNA of the CDR3 is TGTGCCTGGAGTGGGACTTTCACAGATACGCAGTATTTT. Translated, it gives CAWSGTFTDTQYF.

This rearrangement joins TRBV14 to TRBJ2-3, with D perhaps matching TRBD2 (5 bases). V was pared by 1 base and J by 4 bases, with 18 bases between. The CDR3 has 17 residues. CDR1 is SGHDN and CDR2 is FVKESK in the germline V gene. The CDR3 region is CASSQGTGSRIPDTQYF. CDR3 in DNA: TGTGCCAGCAGCCAAGGAACGGGGAGTAGGATCCCAGATACGCAGTATTTT.

This clonotype was counted between two and nine times. V gene TRBV20-1 combines with J gene TRBJ2-3; tentative D call: TRBD2 (6 bases). The CDR3 sequence is 16 residues long. V was cut by 3 bases and J by 2 bases, with 18 bases left in between. Germline CDR1 and CDR2: DFQATT and SNEGSKA (reference sequence). CDR3 nucleotides: TGCAGTGCTAGTGGGGCAGGACTACGTACCACAGATACGCAGTATTTT. This codes for CSASGAGLRTTDTQYF.

This clonotype was counted at least ten times. V usage is TRBV15 and J usage is TRBJ2-5, with 10 bases that match TRBD2. CDR3 length equals 15 residues. Trimming took 0 bases from V and 5 from J; bases not matched to a gene: 3. Germline V gene data show CDR1 as LNHNV and CDR2 as YYDKDF (reference sequence). The CDR3, as DNA: TGTGCCACCAGCAGAGATGGGACTAGCGACGAGACCCAGTACTTC. It yields the protein CATSRDGTSDETQYF.